This T cell receptor (beta chain) was identified during a study of blood T cell repertoires in COVID-19. Across the study: Specimens from acute and convalescent COVID-19 originated in the United States, Italy and Spain. Sample material is recorded as cDNA or gDNA derived from T cells, B-cell-depleted T cells, or PBMCs.

A few counts support this clone. The CDR3 is 14 amino acids. The germline V gene has CDR1 SGHAT and CDR2 FQNNGV. J gave up 4 bases and V 5 bases, and 6 bases lay outside the gene matches. Authors' data handling: For nucleated cells, counts were estimated from reference gene primer amplification. Generated by immunoSEQ multiplex PCR, the TCRdb table keeps only in-frame clones and is missing some. Clone size and V and J calls were adopted from that table, with D and trimming inferred from the DNA. The sample carries 150,000 or so clones, around 80% recorded once. The TCR was taken from a human donor with acute or convalescent COVID-19. The donor label of this sample is uncertain. The chain couples TRBV11-2 to TRBJ1-1; 8 nucleotides match TRBD1. The sample taken for sequencing was peripheral blood. This CDR3 reads CASSLTGGGTEAFF. CDR3 sequence (DNA): TGTGCCAGCAGCCTTACAGGGGGAGGCACTGAAGCTTTCTTT.